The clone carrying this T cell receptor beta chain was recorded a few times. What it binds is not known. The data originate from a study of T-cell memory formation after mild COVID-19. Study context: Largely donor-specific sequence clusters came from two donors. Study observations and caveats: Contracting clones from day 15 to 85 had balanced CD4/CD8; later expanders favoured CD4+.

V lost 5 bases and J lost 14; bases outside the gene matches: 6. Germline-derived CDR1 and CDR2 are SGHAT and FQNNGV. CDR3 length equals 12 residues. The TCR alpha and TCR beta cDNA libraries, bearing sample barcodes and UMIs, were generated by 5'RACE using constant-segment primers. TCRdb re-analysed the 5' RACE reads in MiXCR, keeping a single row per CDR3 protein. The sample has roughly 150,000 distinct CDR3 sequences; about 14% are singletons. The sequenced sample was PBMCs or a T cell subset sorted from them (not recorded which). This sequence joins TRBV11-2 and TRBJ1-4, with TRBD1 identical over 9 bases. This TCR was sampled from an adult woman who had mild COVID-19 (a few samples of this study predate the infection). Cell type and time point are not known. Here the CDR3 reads CASSGTGGRLFF. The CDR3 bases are TGTGCCAGCAGCGGAACAGGGGGCCGCCTGTTTTTT.